This TCR beta chain was identified in a study of blood T cell repertoires in COVID-19. Study summary: Researchers got acute and convalescent COVID-19 samples from the United States, Italy and Spain.

In the original processing: Scientists estimated how many nucleated cells there were by amplifying reference gene primers. The assay was immunoSEQ multiplex PCR, and TCRdb's table has in-frame clones only and misses some. V, J and clone size are taken as reported in that table, and D and trimming were inferred from the DNA itself. The sample has 90,000 to 130,000 clones; 55% to 75% are singletons. This CDR3 has 12 residues. CDR1 is MNHEY, CDR2 SVGAGI, per germline. Trimming removed 6 bases at V and 11 bases at J, with 16 bases between. Sequencing used peripheral blood. The source of this sequence is a woman aged 40 to 50 with acute or convalescent COVID-19. This chain connects TRBV6-5 to TRBJ1-1; a weak D match, TRBD1 (6 bases). In DNA, the CDR3 is TGTGCCAGCAGCCACGACAGGAACCCCGCTTTCTTT. Translating it yields CASSHDRNPAFF.